What follows is one T cell receptor (beta chain) and its context. These data originate in a study of cytomegalovirus exposure and HLA in healthy donors. A multiplex PCR was run with 60 Vbeta primers and 13 Jbeta primers. Here immunoSEQ multiplex PCR was the method, and the copy in TCRdb shows in-frame clones only, minus some. This table has around 64,000 clones, less than 90% appearing once. CDR3 length: 14 amino acids. Trimming shortened V by 6 bases and J by 2 bases, and 13 bases separated the two germline ends. The germline gives CDR1 KGHSH, CDR2 LQKENI. This chain links TRBV18 with TRBJ1-2, with D possibly matching TRBD1 (6 bases). Sequencing was done on a sample of PBMCs. The clonotype originates from a female donor in good health and CMV-seronegative. CDR3 sequence: CASSQGQLNYGYTF. For the CDR3, the DNA is TGTGCCAGCTCCCAGGGGCAGCTAAACTATGGCTACACCTTC.